Sequencing of this TCR beta chain was carried out in a study of T cells expressing NK-cell markers. Study as a whole: The TCR beta repertoires originated in sorted CD3+CD56+NKG2C+, CD3+CD56+NKG2C- and CD3+CD56-NKG2C+ T cells. Study-wide points: Similarly, these clonotypes led the CD3+CD56-NKG2C+ fraction as well in several donors.

The CDR3 is 13 residues long. Germline V gives CDR1 DFQATT, CDR2 SNEGSKA (reference sequence). A remark on this clonotype: Its specificity is not known.

Reprocessing the 5' RACE reads, TCRdb reports a single entry for every CDR3 protein and omits DNA. The listing records about half a million distinct CDR3 sequences. The genes are TRBV20-1 and TRBJ2-1. Source material: blood T cells: a sorted CD56 or NKG2C T cell subset, CD4+ or CD8+ T cells, or bulk PBMC T cells (not recorded which). The source of this sequence is a woman aged 45-59 years in good health. CDR3: CSARGQYQDEQFF.